Presented here are 5 T cell receptor beta chains from one specimen sequenced in a study of identifying expanded T cells in peripheral blood. TCRdb keeps only in-frame clones here, not all; method: immunoSEQ multiplex PCR. The sample contains about 100,000 clones, 87% of which appear only once. Sample: blood. These receptors all come from a person aged 18 to 75 in good health.

The genes are TRBV13 and TRBJ2-5; weak D call: TRBD2 (6 bases). The CDR3 totals 11 residues. V was trimmed by 5 bases and J by 11 bases, leaving 12 bases between them. Germline V gives CDR1 PRHDT, CDR2 FYEKMQ (reference sequence). CDR3 loop: CASSLRREQYF. The DNA for the CDR3 is TGTGCCAGCAGCCTTCGGAGGGAGCAGTACTTC.

The rearrangement links TRBV18 to TRBJ2-3; 8 bases agree with TRBD2. The germline V gene encodes CDR1 KGHSH and CDR2 LQKENI. The CDR3 spans 13 residues. J gave up 4 bases and V 6 bases, and 3 bases lay outside the gene matches. The CDR3 loop reads CASSPGGSDTQYF. DNA for the CDR3: TGTGCCAGCTCGCCGGGGGGGTCAGATACGCAGTATTTT.

V gene TRBV7-8 combines with J gene TRBJ1-1; tentative D call: TRBD1 (6 bases). CDR1 SGHVS and CDR2 FQNEAQ come from the germline V gene. The CDR3 is 14 amino acids. The V end was cut by 2 bases, the J end by 7 bases, with 14 bases between. The CDR3 loop reads CASSLNRGGDEAFF. In nucleotides, the CDR3 is TGTGCCAGCAGCTTAAACCGCGGGGGCGATGAAGCTTTCTTT.

The chain has TRBV18 and TRBJ2-2, with a possible D match to TRBD1 (6 bases). In germline, CDR1 is KGHSH, CDR2 LQKENI. The CDR3 loop spans 12 amino acids. Trimming pared 5 bases from V and 6 bases from J, leaving 7 bases between. The CDR3 sequence is CASSSGAGELFF. Written as DNA, the CDR3 is TGTGCCAGCTCATCAGGGGCCGGGGAGCTGTTTTTT.

This chain connects TRBV28 to TRBJ1-2, with D hard to call. Germline CDR1 reads MDHEN; CDR2 reads SYDVKM. V was cut by 6 bases and J by 2 bases, with 16 bases left in between. The CDR3 is made up of 15 amino acids. The CDR3 bases are TGTGCCAGCAGCCTAACGGTGGCAGTGAACTATGGCTACACCTTC. It translates to CASSLTVAVNYGYTF.